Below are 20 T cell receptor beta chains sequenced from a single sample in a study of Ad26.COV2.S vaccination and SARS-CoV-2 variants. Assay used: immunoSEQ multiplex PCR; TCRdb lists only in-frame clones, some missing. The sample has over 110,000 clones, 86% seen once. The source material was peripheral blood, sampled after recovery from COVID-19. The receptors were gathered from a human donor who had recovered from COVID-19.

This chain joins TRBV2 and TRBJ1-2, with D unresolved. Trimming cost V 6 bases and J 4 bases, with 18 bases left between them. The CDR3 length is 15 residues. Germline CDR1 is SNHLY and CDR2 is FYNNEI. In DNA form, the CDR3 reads TGTGCCAGCAGCCCGACCCCGGACGGGAGCTATGGCTACACCTTC. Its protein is CASSPTPDGSYGYTF.

The CDR3 loop reads CSASNGGARTGELFF. The CDR3 region has the DNA TGCAGTGCTAGTAACGGGGGGGCTAGGACCGGGGAGCTGTTTTTT. The V call is TRBV20-1, the J call TRBJ2-2; the match to TRBD2 covers 8 bases. J was trimmed by 5 bases and V by 3 bases; bases with no gene match: 8. In germline, CDR1 is DFQATT, CDR2 SNEGSKA (reference sequence). This CDR3 has 15 amino acids.

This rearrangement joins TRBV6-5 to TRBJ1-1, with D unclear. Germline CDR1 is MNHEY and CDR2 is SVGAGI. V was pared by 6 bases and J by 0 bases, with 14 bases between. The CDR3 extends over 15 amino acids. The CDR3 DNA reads TGTGCCAGCAGCAACGACTGGACGATGAACACTGAAGCTTTCTTT. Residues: CASSNDWTMNTEAFF.

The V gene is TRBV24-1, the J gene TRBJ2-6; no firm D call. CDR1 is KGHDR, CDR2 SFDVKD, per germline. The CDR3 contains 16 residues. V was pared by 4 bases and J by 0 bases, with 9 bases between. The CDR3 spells CATSDPLSSGANVLTF. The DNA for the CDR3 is TGTGCCACCAGTGACCCCCTCTCCTCTGGGGCCAACGTCCTGACTTTC.

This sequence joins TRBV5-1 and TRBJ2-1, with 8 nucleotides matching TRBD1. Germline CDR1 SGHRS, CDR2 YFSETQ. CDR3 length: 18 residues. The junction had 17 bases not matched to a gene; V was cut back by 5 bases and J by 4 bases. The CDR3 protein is CASSLGQGGTQQYNEQFF. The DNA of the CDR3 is TGCGCCAGCAGTCTCGGACAGGGTGGGACACAACAATACAATGAGCAGTTCTTC. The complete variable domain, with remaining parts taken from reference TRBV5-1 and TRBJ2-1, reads KAGVTQTPRYLIKTRGQQVTLSCSPISGHRSVSWYQQTPGQGLQFLFEYFSETQRNKGNFPGRFSGRQFSNSRSEMNVSTLELGDSALYLCASSLGQGGTQQYNEQFFGPGTRLTVL.

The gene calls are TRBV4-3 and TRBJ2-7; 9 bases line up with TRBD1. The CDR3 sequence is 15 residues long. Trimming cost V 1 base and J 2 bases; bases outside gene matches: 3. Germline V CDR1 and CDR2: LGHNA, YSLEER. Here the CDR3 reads CASSQADRGTYEQYF. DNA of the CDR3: TGCGCCAGCAGCCAAGCGGACAGGGGCACCTACGAGCAGTACTTC.

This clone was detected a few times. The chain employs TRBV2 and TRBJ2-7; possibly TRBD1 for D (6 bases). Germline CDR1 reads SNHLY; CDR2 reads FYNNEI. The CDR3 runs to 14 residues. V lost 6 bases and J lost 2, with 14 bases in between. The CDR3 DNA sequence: TGTGCCAGCAGAAGATTTGACAGGCCCTACGAGCAGTACTTC. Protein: CASRRFDRPYEQYF.

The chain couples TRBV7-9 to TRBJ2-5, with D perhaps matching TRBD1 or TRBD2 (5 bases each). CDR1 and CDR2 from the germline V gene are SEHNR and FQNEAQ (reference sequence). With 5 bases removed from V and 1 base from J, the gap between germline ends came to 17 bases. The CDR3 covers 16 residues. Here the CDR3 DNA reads TGTGCCAGCAGCCACCCGATGGAGGACACCCAAGAGACCCAGTACTTC. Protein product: CASSHPMEDTQETQYF.

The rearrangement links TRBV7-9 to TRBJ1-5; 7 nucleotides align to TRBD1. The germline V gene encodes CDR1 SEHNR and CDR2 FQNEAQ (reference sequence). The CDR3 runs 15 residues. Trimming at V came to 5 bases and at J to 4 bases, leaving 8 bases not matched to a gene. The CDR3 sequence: CASSVGGRTNQPQHF. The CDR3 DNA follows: TGTGCCAGCAGCGTAGGGGGCAGGACGAATCAGCCCCAGCATTTT.

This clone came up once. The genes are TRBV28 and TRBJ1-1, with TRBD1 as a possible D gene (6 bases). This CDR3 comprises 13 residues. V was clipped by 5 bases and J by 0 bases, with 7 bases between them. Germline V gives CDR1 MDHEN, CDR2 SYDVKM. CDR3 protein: CASSQGMNTEAFF. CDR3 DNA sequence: TGTGCCAGCAGTCAGGGGATGAACACTGAAGCTTTCTTT.

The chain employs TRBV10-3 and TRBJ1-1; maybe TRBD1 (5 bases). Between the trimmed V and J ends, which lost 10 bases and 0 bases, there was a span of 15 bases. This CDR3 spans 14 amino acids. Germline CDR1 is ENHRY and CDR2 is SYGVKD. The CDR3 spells CASRDGGLNTEAFF. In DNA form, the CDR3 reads TGTGCCAGCCGAGATGGGGGTTTGAACACTGAAGCTTTCTTT.

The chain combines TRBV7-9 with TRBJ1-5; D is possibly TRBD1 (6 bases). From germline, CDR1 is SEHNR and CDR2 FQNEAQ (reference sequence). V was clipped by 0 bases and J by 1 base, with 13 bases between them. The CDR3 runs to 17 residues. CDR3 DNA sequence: TGTGCCAGCAGCTTAGCATCGGGGGGGGCGAGCAATCAGCCCCAGCATTTT. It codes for CASSLASGGASNQPQHF. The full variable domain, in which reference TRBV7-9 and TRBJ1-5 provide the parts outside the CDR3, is DTGVSQNPRHKITKRGQNVTFRCDPISEHNRLYWYRQTLGQGPEFLTYFQNEAQLEKSRLLSDRFSAERPKGSFSTLEIQRTEQGDSAMYLCASSLASGGASNQPQHFGDGTRLSIL.

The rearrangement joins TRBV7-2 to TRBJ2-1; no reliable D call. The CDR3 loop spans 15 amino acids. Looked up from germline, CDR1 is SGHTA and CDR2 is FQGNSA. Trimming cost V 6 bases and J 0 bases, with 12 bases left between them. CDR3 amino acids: CASSSRWSSYNEQFF. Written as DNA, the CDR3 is TGTGCCAGCAGTTCAAGATGGAGCTCCTACAATGAGCAGTTCTTC.

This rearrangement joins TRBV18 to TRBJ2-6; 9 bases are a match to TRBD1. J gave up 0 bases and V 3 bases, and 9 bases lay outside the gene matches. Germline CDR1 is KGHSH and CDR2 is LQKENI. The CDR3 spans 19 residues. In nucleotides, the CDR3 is TGTGCCAGCTCACCCAGTTTTGGGACAGGGCACTCTGGGGCCAACGTCCTGACTTTC. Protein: CASSPSFGTGHSGANVLTF.

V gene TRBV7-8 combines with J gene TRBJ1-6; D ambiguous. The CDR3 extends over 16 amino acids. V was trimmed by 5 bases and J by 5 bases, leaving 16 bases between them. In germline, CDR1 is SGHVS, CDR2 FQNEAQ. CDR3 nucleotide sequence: TGTGCCAGCAGCCAGGCCGGACGGCTAAATAATTCACCCCTCCACTTT. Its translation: CASSQAGRLNNSPLHF. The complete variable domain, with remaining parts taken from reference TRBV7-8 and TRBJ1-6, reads GAGVSQSPRYKVAKRGQDVALRCDPISGHVSLFWYQQALGQGPEFLTYFQNEAQLDKSGLPSDRFFAERPEGSVSTLKIQRTQQEDSAVYLCASSQAGRLNNSPLHFGNGTRLTVT.

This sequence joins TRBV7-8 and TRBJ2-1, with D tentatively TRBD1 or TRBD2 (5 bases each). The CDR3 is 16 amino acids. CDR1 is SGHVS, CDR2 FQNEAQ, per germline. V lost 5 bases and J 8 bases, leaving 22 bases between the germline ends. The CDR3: CASSPDVTGLWDEQFF. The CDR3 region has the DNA TGTGCCAGCAGCCCCGATGTAACGGGGCTTTGGGATGAGCAGTTCTTC. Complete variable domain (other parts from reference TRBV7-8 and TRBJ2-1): GAGVSQSPRYKVAKRGQDVALRCDPISGHVSLFWYQQALGQGPEFLTYFQNEAQLDKSGLPSDRFFAERPEGSVSTLKIQRTQQEDSAVYLCASSPDVTGLWDEQFFGPGTRLTVL.

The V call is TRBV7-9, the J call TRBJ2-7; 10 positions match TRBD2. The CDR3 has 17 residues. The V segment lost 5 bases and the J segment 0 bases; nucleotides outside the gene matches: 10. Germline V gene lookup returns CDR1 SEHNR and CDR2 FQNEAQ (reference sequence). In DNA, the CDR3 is TGTGCCAGCAGCCCCCCGACTAGCGGGTATAGCTCCTACGAGCAGTACTTC. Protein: CASSPPTSGYSSYEQYF.

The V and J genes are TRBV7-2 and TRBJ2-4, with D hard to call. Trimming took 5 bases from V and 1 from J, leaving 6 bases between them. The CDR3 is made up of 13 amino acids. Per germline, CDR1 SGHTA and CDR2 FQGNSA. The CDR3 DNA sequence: TGTGCCAGCAGCCCACGGGCCAAAAACATTCAGTACTTC. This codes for CASSPRAKNIQYF.

The CDR3, as DNA: TGCAGCGTACAGGGGCAGAGCTACGAGCAGTACTTC. This encodes CSVQGQSYEQYF. The chain recombines TRBV29-1 with TRBJ2-7, with 7 nucleotides matching TRBD1. The ends lost 6 bases at V and 3 bases at J; junction bases unmatched: 5. Germline-derived CDR1 and CDR2 are SQVTM and ANQGSEA. The CDR3 is made up of 12 amino acids.

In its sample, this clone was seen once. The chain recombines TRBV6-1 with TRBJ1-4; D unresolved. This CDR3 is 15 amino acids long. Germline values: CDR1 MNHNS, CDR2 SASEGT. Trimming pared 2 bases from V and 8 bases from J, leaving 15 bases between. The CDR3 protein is CASSESWQLGEKLFF. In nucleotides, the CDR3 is TGTGCCAGCAGTGAATCTTGGCAGTTAGGGGAAAAACTGTTTTTT.